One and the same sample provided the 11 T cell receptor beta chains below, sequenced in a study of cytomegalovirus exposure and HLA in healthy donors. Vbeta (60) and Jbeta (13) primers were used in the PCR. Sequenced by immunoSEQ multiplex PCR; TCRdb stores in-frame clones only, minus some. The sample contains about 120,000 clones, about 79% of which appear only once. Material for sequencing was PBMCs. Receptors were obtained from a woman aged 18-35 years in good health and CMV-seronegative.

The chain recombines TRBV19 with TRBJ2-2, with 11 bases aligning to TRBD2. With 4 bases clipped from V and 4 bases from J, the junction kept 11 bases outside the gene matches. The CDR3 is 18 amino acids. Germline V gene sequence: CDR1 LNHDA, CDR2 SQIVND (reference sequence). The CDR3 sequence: CASSTLATSGMGTGELFF. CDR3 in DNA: TGTGCCAGTAGTACTCTTGCGACTAGCGGGATGGGCACCGGGGAGCTGTTTTTT. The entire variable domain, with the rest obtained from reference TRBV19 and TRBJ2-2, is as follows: DGGITQSPKYLFRKEGQNVTLSCEQNLNHDAMYWYRQDPGQGLRLIYYSQIVNDFQKGDIAEGYSVSREKKESFPLTVTSAQKNPTAFYLCASSTLATSGMGTGELFFGEGSRLTVL.

The CDR3 sequence: CASSPLGTGLPGANVLTF. The CDR3 coding sequence is TGTGCCAGCAGCCCTCTAGGGACAGGGCTGCCTGGGGCCAACGTCCTGACTTTC. V and J are TRBV7-9 and TRBJ2-6; 9 nucleotides agree with TRBD1. The CDR3 length is 18 residues. Losses at the gene ends were 5 bases for V and 2 bases for J; bases not matched to a gene: 10. Germline V gene sequence: CDR1 SEHNR, CDR2 FQNEAQ (reference sequence). The variable domain in full, with the rest retrieved from reference TRBV7-9 and TRBJ2-6, is DTGVSQNPRHKITKRGQNVTFRCDPISEHNRLYWYRQTLGQGPEFLTYFQNEAQLEKSRLLSDRFSAERPKGSFSTLEIQRTEQGDSAMYLCASSPLGTGLPGANVLTFGAGSRLTVL.

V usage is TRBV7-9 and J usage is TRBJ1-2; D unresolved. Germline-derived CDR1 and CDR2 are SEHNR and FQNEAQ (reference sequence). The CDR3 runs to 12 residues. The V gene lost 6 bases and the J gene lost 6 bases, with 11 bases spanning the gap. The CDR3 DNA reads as TGTGCCAGCAGTCCCAGTGTGGATGGCTACACCTTC. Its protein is CASSPSVDGYTF.

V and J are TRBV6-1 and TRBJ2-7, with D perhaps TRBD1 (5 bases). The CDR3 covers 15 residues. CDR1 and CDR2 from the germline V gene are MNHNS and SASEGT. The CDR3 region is CASSGGTPSSHEQYV. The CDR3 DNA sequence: TGTGCCAGCAGTGGGGGCACGCCGTCCTCCCACGAGCAGTACGTC.

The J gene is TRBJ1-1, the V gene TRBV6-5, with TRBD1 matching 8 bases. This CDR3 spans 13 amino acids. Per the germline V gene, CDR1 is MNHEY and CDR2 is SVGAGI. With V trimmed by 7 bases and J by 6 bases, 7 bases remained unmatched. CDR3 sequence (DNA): TGTGCCAGCACCCGAACAGGGGGGTCTGAAGCTTTCTTT. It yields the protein CASTRTGGSEAFF.

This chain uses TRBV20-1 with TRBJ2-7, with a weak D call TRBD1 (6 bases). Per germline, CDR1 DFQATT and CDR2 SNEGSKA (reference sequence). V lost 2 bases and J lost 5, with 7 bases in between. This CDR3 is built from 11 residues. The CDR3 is CSARTGNEQYV. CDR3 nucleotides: TGCAGTGCTAGAACAGGGAACGAGCAGTACGTC.

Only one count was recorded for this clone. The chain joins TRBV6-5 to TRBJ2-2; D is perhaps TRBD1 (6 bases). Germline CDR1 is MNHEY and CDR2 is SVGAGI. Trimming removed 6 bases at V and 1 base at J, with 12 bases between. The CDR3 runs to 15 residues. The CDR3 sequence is CASRPEQGNTGELFF. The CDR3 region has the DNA TGTGCCAGCAGACCTGAACAGGGGAACACCGGGGAGCTGTTTTTT.

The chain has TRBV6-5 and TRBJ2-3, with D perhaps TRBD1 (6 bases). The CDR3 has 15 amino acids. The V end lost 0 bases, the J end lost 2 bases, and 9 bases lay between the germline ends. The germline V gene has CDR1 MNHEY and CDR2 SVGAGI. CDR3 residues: CASSYSGHPTDTQYF. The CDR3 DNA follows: TGTGCCAGCAGTTACTCGGGACACCCCACAGATACGCAGTATTTT.

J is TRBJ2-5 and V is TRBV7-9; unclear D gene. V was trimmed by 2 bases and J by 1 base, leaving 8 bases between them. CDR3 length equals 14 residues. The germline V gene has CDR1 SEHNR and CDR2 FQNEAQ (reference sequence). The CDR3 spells CASSLSVLQETQYF. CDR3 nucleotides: TGTGCCAGCAGCTTATCCGTTCTCCAAGAGACCCAGTACTTC.

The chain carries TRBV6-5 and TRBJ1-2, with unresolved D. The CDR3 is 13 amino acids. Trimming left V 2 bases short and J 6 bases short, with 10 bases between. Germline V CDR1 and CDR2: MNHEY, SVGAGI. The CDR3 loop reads CASSYGGYDGYTF. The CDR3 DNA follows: TGTGCCAGCAGTTACGGAGGGTACGATGGCTACACCTTC.

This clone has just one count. The DNA of the CDR3 is TGCAGCGTTGAACTAAAGGACAGGGTCGGCGGCTACACCTTC. The encoded protein is CSVELKDRVGGYTF. V and J are TRBV29-1 and TRBJ1-2; 8 positions agree with TRBD1. The V and J ends lost 2 bases and 8 bases, in that order; junction bases with no gene match: 10. Germline V gene sequence: CDR1 SQVTM, CDR2 ANQGSEA. The CDR3 is made up of 14 amino acids.